This TCR beta chain appears in the sequencing data of a study of OX40 agonist ivuxolimab in advanced cancers. This CDR3 comprises 15 residues. V lost 6 bases and J lost 4, with 18 bases in between. Germline CDR1 reads MNHEY; CDR2 reads SMNVEV (reference sequence). The sample holds one count of this clone. Its target is unknown. The repertoire was sequenced with immunoSEQ multiplex PCR; TCRdb's copy has only in-frame clones and lacks some. The top ten hold about 5.7% of the sample, which has about 71,000 clones, about 78% seen once. Study-level results: It was also the case that some nonresponders had low normalized T-cell clonal expansion.

The sequences come from CD4+ or CD8+ T cells sorted from blood, collected in a trial of the OX40 agonist ivuxolimab. V is TRBV27 and J is TRBJ1-2; D is uncertain. This TCR was recovered from an adult with an advanced solid tumor such as melanoma, head and neck, liver or kidney cancer. The CDR3 nucleotides are TGTGCCAGCAGAAACATAGACGGTATCTCCTATGGCTACACCTTC. Its protein is CASRNIDGISYGYTF.